The next 9 T cell receptor beta chains were all read from a single sample in a study of CD8 T cells in Susac syndrome. It was with random hexamers that 0.5 to 1 ug RNA was reverse transcribed. MiXCR, applied by TCRdb to the immunoSEQ multiplex PCR reads, yields one record per CDR3 protein. The data show approximately 57,000 distinct CDR3 sequences, 95% seen once. Sequenced sample: CD8+ T cells from PBMCs. Receptor source: a human donor with Susac syndrome.

This clonotype was recorded a few times. The rearrangement uses TRBV27 and TRBJ2-5; 8 nucleotides match TRBD2. The CDR3 has 16 amino acids. V lost 6 bases, J lost 3 bases, and 12 bases stayed unmatched. Germline V CDR1 and CDR2: MNHEY, SMNVEV (reference sequence). CDR3 bases: TGTGCCAGCAGCCCACCTTTTACTAGCGGTGAAGAGACCCAGTACTTC. Protein product: CASSPPFTSGEETQYF.

This clonotype came up once. The chain employs TRBV30 and TRBJ1-5; 9 bases are a match to TRBD1. V dropped 0 bases and J dropped 5; count of bases not matched to a gene: 2. This CDR3 comprises 14 residues. CDR1 and CDR2 (germline): GTSNPN, SVGIG (reference sequence). The CDR3 DNA reads as TGTGCCTGGAGTGTGGGGACAGGGCATCAGCCCCAGCATTTT. This translates into CAWSVGTGHQPQHF.

The V call is TRBV29-1, the J call TRBJ1-2; D uncertain. From germline, CDR1 is SQVTM and CDR2 ANQGSEA. The CDR3 length is 12 residues. V was clipped by 5 bases and J by 2 bases, with 9 bases between them. The CDR3 protein is CSVRSSNYGYTF. In nucleotides, the CDR3 is TGCAGCGTTCGATCTTCAAACTATGGCTACACCTTC.

The chain is built from TRBV30 and TRBJ1-1; D is uncertain. The CDR3 is 9 amino acids. CDR1 is GTSNPN and CDR2 is SVGIG in the germline V gene (reference sequence). Trimming took off 3 bases at V and 7 bases at J, with 3 bases between the two ends. The CDR3 region has the DNA TGTGCCTGGAGGGATGAAGCTTTCTTT. It is translated as CAWRDEAFF. Together with reference TRBV30 and TRBJ1-1, the CDR3 gives the full variable domain: SQTIHQWPATLVQPVGSPLSLECTVEGTSNPNLYWYRQAAGRGLQLLFYSVGIGQISSEVPQNLSASRPQDRQFILSSKKLLLSDSGFYLCAWRDEAFFGQGTRLTVV.

This sequence joins TRBV7-9 and TRBJ2-2; the match to TRBD1 covers 7 bases. V shed 8 bases, J shed 0 bases, and the junction held 3 bases outside the gene matches. The CDR3 is made up of 14 amino acids. Germline loops: CDR1 SEHNR, CDR2 FQNEAQ (reference sequence). CDR3 residues: CASGRGTNTGELFF. The CDR3 bases are TGTGCCAGCGGCAGGGGGACGAACACCGGGGAGCTGTTTTTT.

This clonotype appeared a few times. The rearrangement uses TRBV18 and TRBJ1-1; the D is unclear. The V end was cut by 4 bases, the J end by 1 base, with 4 bases between. Per germline, CDR1 KGHSH and CDR2 LQKENI. The length of the CDR3 is 12 residues. CDR3 in DNA: TGTGCCAGCTCACAGGGGAACACTGAAGCTTTCTTT. Translation gives CASSQGNTEAFF.

DNA of the CDR3: TGCGCCAGCAGCCCTACAGGGAACACTGAAGCTTTCTTT. It yields the protein CASSPTGNTEAFF. The rearrangement joins TRBV5-1 to TRBJ1-1; D is possibly TRBD1 (5 bases). The CDR3 is made up of 13 amino acids. The germline V and J ends were trimmed by 4 bases and 1 base, with 8 bases remaining between them. Germline CDR1 and CDR2: SGHRS and YFSETQ.

CDR3 region: CASSQGQGHQPQHF. The CDR3 DNA reads as TGTGCCAGCAGCCAAGGACAGGGCCATCAGCCCCAGCATTTT. This chain links TRBV5-5 with TRBJ1-5; 8 bases agree with TRBD1. V shed 4 bases, J shed 5 bases, and the junction held 5 bases outside the gene matches. The CDR3 has 14 amino acids. CDR1 is SGHKS, CDR2 YYEKEE, per germline (reference sequence).

The chain employs TRBV5-1 and TRBJ2-6; D is unresolved. V was trimmed by 4 bases and J by 0 bases, leaving 5 bases between them. The CDR3 loop spans 14 amino acids. In germline, CDR1 is SGHRS, CDR2 YFSETQ. The CDR3 reads CASSSRSGANVLTF. CDR3 DNA: TGCGCCAGCAGCAGCCGCTCTGGGGCCAACGTCCTGACTTTC.